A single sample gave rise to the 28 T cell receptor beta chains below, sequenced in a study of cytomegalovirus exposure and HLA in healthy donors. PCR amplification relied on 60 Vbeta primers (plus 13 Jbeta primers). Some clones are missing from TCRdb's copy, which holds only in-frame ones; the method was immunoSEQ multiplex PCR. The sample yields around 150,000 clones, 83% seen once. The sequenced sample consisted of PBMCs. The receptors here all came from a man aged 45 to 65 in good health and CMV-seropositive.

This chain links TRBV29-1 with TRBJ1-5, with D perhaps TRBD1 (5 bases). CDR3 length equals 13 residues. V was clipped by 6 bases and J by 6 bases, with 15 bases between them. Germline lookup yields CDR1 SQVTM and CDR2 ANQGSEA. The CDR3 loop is CSVKAGFGQPQHF. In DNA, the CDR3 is TGCAGCGTCAAAGCAGGGTTTGGTCAGCCCCAGCATTTT.

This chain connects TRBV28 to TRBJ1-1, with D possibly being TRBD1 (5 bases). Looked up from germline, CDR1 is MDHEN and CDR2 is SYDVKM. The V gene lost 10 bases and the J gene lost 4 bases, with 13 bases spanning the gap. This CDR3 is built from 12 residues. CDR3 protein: CATGKGITEAFF. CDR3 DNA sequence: TGTGCCACCGGAAAGGGGATCACTGAAGCTTTCTTT.

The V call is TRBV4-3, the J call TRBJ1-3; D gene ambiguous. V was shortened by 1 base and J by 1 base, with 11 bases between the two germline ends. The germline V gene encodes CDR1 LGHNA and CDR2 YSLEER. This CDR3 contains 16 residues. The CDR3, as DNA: TGCGCCAGCAGCCAAGCTTCCGGGATGTCTGGAAACACCATATATTTT. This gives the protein CASSQASGMSGNTIYF.

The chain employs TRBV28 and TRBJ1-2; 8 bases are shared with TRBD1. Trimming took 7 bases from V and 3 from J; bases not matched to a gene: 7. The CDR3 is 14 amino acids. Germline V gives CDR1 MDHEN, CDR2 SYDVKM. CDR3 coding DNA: TGTGCCAGCAACATGCCAGGGGGCTACTATGGCTACACCTTC. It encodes CASNMPGGYYGYTF.

CDR3 residues: CASSRAGTSSYEQYF. Here the CDR3 DNA reads TGTGCCAGCAGCCGCGCCGGGACAAGCTCCTACGAGCAGTACTTC. This rearrangement joins TRBV7-6 to TRBJ2-7; possible D gene TRBD1, 6 bases. The CDR3 sequence is 15 residues long. Trimming took 5 bases from V and 0 from J, leaving 14 bases between them. CDR1 SGHVS and CDR2 FNYEAQ come from the germline V gene.

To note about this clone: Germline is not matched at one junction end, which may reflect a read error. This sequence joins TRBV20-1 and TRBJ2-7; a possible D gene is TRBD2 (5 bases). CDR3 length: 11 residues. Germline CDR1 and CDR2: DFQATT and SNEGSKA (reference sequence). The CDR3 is CSARGLYEQYF. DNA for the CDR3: TGCAGTGCAAGAGGACTCTACGAGCAGTACTTC.

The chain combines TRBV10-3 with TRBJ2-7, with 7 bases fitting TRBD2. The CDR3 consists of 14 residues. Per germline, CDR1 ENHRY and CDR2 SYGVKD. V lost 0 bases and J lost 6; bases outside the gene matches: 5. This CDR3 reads CAISESGGTGEQYF. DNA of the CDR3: TGTGCCATCAGTGAGTCGGGGGGGACGGGCGAGCAGTACTTC.

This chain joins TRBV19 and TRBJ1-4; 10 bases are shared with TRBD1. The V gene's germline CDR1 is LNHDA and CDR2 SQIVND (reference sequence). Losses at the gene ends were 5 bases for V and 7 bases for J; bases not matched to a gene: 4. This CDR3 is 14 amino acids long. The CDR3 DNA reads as TGTGCCAGTAGTGAGGGACAGGGGACTGAAAAACTGTTTTTT. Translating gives CASSEGQGTEKLFF. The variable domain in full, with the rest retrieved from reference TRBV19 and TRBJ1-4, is DGGITQSPKYLFRKEGQNVTLSCEQNLNHDAMYWYRQDPGQGLRLIYYSQIVNDFQKGDIAEGYSVSREKKESFPLTVTSAQKNPTAFYLCASSEGQGTEKLFFGSGTQLSVL.

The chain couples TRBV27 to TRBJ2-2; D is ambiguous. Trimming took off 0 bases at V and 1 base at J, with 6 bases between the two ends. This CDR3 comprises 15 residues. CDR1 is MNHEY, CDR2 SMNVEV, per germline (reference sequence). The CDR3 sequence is CASSLSAENTGELFF. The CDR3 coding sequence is TGTGCCAGCAGTTTATCCGCAGAGAACACCGGGGAGCTGTTTTTT.

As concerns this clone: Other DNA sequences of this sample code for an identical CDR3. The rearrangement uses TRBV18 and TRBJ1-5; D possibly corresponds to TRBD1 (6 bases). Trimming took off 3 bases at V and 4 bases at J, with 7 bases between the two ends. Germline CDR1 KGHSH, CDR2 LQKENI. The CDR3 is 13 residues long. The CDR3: CASSPDRNQPQHF. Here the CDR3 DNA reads TGTGCCAGCTCACCCGACAGGAATCAGCCCCAGCATTTT.

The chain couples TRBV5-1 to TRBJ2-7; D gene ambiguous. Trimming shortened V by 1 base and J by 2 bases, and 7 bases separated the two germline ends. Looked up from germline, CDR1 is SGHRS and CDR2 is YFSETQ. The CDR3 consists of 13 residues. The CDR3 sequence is CASSLTPAYEQYF. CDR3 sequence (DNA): TGCGCCAGCAGCTTGACTCCCGCCTACGAGCAGTACTTC.

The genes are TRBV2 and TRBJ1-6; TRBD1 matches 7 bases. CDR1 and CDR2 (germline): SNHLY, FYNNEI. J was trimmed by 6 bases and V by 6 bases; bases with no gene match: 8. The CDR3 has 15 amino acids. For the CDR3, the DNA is TGTGCCAGCAGCGAACGGGACAGTCTTAATTCACCCCTCCACTTT. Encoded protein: CASSERDSLNSPLHF.

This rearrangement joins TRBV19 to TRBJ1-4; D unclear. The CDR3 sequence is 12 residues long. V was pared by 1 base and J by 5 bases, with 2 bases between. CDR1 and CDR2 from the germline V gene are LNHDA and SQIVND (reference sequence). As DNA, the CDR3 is TGTGCCAGTAGTATAGCGAATGAAAAACTGTTTTTT. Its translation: CASSIANEKLFF.

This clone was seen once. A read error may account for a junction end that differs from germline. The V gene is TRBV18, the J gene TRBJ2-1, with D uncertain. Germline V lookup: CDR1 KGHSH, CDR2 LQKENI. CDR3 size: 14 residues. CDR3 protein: CASSTPHMYNEQFF. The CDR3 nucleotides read TGTGCCAGCTCAACACCACATATGTACAATGAGCAGTTCTTC.

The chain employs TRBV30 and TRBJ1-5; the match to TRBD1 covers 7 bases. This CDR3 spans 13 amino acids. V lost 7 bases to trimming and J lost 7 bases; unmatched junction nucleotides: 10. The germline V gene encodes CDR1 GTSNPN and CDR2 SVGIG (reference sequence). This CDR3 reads CAYMTGSGQPQHF. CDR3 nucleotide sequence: TGTGCCTACATGACAGGGTCAGGACAGCCCCAGCATTTT.

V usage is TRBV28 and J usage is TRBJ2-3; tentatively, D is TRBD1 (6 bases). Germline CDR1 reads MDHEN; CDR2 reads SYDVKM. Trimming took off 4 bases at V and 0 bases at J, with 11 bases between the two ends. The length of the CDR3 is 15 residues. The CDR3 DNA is TGTGCCAGCAGTTGGGACAAATTTAGCACAGATACGCAGTATTTT. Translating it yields CASSWDKFSTDTQYF.

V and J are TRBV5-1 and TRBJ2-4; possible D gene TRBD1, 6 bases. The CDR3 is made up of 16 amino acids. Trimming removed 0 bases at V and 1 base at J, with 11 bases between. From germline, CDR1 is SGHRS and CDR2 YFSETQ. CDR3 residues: CASSLGTAVAKNIQYF. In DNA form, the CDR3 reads TGCGCCAGCAGCTTGGGGACAGCTGTCGCCAAAAACATTCAGTACTTC.

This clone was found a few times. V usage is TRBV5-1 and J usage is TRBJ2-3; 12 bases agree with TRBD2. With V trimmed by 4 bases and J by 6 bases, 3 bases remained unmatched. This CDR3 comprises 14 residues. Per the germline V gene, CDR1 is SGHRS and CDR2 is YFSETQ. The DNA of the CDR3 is TGCGCCAGCAGCCTGACTAGCGGGAGCGATACGCAGTATTTT. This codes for CASSLTSGSDTQYF.

Here the CDR3 reads CASSRDTRNYEQYF. The CDR3 coding sequence is TGTGCCAGCAGCAGGGACACCAGAAACTACGAGCAGTACTTC. This chain links TRBV6-1 with TRBJ2-7, with D possibly being TRBD1 (6 bases). V shed 6 bases and J shed 3 bases, with 15 bases lying between them. The CDR3 has 14 residues. Germline lookup yields CDR1 MNHNS and CDR2 SASEGT.

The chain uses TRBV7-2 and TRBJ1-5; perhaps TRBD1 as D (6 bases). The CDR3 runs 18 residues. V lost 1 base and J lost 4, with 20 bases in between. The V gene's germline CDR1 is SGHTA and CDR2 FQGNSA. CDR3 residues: CASSLVTSSRQGNQPQHF. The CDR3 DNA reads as TGTGCCAGCAGCTTAGTAACATCGTCCAGGCAGGGGAATCAGCCCCAGCATTTT.

The CDR3 loop reads CASSSKAGGDEQYF. The CDR3 coding sequence is TGTGCCAGCAGCTCAAAAGCGGGGGGGGACGAGCAGTACTTC. V is TRBV5-4 and J is TRBJ2-7, with 10 positions matching TRBD2. CDR3 size: 14 residues. V was clipped by 3 bases and J by 5 bases; unmatched bases: 5. Germline CDR1 SGHNT, CDR2 YYREEE (reference sequence).

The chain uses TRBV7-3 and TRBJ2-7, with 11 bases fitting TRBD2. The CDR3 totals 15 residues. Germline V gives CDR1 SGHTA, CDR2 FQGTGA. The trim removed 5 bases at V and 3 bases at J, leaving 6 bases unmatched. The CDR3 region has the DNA TGTGCCAGCAGCCCGACTAGCGGGGATATCTACGAGCAGTACTTC. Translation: CASSPTSGDIYEQYF.

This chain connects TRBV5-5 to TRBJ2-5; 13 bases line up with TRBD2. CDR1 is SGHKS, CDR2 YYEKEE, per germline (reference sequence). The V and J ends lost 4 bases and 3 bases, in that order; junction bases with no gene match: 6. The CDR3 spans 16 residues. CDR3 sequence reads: CASSIAGTSGKETQYF. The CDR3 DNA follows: TGTGCCAGCAGCATAGCCGGGACTAGCGGGAAAGAGACCCAGTACTTC. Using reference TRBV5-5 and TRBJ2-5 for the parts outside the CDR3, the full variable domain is DAGVTQSPTHLIKTRGQQVTLRCSPISGHKSVSWYQQVLGQGPQFIFQYYEKEERGRGNFPDRFSARQFPNYSSELNVNALLLGDSALYLCASSIAGTSGKETQYFGPGTRLLVL.

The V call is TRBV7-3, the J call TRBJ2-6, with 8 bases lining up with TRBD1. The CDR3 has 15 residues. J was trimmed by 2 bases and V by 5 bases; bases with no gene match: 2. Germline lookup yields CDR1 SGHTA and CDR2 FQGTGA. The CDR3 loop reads CASSRGQAGANVLTF. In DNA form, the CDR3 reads TGTGCCAGCAGCCGGGGACAGGCTGGGGCCAACGTCCTGACTTTC.

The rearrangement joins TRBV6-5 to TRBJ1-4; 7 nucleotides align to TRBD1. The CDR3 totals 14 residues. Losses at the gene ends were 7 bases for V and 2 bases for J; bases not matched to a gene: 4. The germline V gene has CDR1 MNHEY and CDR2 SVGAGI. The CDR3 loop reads CASKRQGTNEKLFF. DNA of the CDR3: TGTGCCAGCAAAAGACAGGGTACTAATGAAAAACTGTTTTTT.

The CDR3 sequence: CASSSGLTYQETQYF. DNA for the CDR3: TGTGCCAGCAGCTCGGGACTAACGTACCAAGAGACCCAGTACTTC. This chain links TRBV11-2 with TRBJ2-5; TRBD2 matches 7 bases. The CDR3 spans 15 residues. V dropped 4 bases and J dropped 0; count of bases not matched to a gene: 5. The germline V gene has CDR1 SGHAT and CDR2 FQNNGV.

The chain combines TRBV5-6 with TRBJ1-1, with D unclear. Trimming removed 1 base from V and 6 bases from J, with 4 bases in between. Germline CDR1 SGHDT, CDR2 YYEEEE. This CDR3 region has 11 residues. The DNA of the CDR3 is TGTGCCAGCAGCTTGAGCTCTGAAGCTTTCTTT. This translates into CASSLSSEAFF.

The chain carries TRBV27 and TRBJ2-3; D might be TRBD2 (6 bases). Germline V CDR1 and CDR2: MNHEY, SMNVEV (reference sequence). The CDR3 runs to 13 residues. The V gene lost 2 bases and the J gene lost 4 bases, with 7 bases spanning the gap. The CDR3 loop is CASSLRGSDTQYF. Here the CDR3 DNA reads TGTGCCAGCAGTTTACGGGGGTCAGATACGCAGTATTTT.